The rows below give T cell receptor beta chains drawn from one sample of a study of T cells expressing NK-cell markers. TCRdb reprocessed the 5' RACE reads and reports one entry per CDR3 protein, with no DNA. This sample's clone table lists a few hundred thousand distinct CDR3 sequences. The sample consisted of blood T cells: a sorted CD56 or NKG2C T cell subset, CD4+ or CD8+ T cells, or bulk PBMC T cells (not recorded which). The receptors stem from a man aged 18-69 years in good health. Each CDR3 is given with its conserved first and last residue.

j_call: TRBJ2-3
v_call: TRBV27
cdr3_aa: CASSRWKVSGTDTQYF

j_call: TRBJ2-5
v_call: TRBV12-5
cdr3_aa: CASGLGGGGEETQYF

j_call: TRBJ1-5
v_call: TRBV11-2
cdr3_aa: CASSLDGTGALNQPQHF

j_call: TRBJ1-6
v_call: TRBV4-2
cdr3_aa: CASSQEGSGSPLHF

j_call: TRBJ1-5
v_call: TRBV2
cdr3_aa: CASSYRGWEPQHF

j_call: TRBJ1-2
v_call: TRBV20-1
cdr3_aa: CSAIVRQGGYGYTF

j_call: TRBJ2-1
v_call: TRBV7-8
cdr3_aa: CASSQLPQRPYNEQFF

j_call: TRBJ1-3
v_call: TRBV10-3
cdr3_aa: CATGDRGHSGNTIYF

j_call: TRBJ2-7
v_call: TRBV6-1
cdr3_aa: CASSPGTLREQYF

j_call: TRBJ2-7
v_call: TRBV6-5
cdr3_aa: CASSSGRAREQYF

j_call: TRBJ2-1
v_call: TRBV7-3
cdr3_aa: CASSLGHQYNEQFF

j_call: TRBJ2-2
v_call: TRBV19
cdr3_aa: CASSIEGLGTGELFF

j_call: TRBJ1-6
v_call: TRBV7-2
cdr3_aa: CASSSTKYNSPLHF

j_call: TRBJ1-1
v_call: TRBV3-1
cdr3_aa: CASSHLGGSLAFF

j_call: TRBJ1-1
v_call: TRBV24-1
cdr3_aa: CATRYRGEMNTEAFF

j_call: TRBJ2-5
v_call: TRBV29-1
cdr3_aa: CSARDLEGPQYF

j_call: TRBJ2-1
v_call: TRBV4-2
cdr3_aa: CASSQDLALLQEQFF

j_call: TRBJ2-1
v_call: TRBV5-1
cdr3_aa: CASSSLYVDEQFF

j_call: TRBJ1-1
v_call: TRBV6-1
cdr3_aa: CASSRSSAGKNTEAFF

j_call: TRBJ2-7
v_call: TRBV7-3
cdr3_aa: CASSLKPSYEQYF

j_call: TRBJ1-3
v_call: TRBV7-8
cdr3_aa: CASSWDRAGNTIYF

j_call: TRBJ2-5
v_call: TRBV14
cdr3_aa: CASSQVRDIQYF

j_call: TRBJ1-2
v_call: TRBV19
cdr3_aa: CAGSDTYNGYTF

j_call: TRBJ2-1
v_call: TRBV7-3
cdr3_aa: CASSLIQGTPTYSHNEQFF

j_call: TRBJ2-1
v_call: TRBV5-1
cdr3_aa: CASSRGQDNEQFF

j_call: TRBJ2-2
v_call: TRBV2
cdr3_aa: CASIALGQGRTGELFF

j_call: TRBJ1-2
v_call: TRBV5-5
cdr3_aa: CASSWDRDFYGYTF

j_call: TRBJ2-4
v_call: TRBV20-1
cdr3_aa: CSPLAKNIQYF

j_call: TRBJ1-6
v_call: TRBV6-1
cdr3_aa: CASSEIRAGPLHF

j_call: TRBJ2-1
v_call: TRBV14
cdr3_aa: CASSQDWRGFEKRNEQFF

j_call: TRBJ2-3
v_call: TRBV15
cdr3_aa: CATSRNAQGDTQYF

j_call: TRBJ2-7
v_call: TRBV20-1
cdr3_aa: CSAIGQGYEQYF

j_call: TRBJ2-7
v_call: TRBV6-1
cdr3_aa: CASIVAGTGAYEQYF

j_call: TRBJ2-3
v_call: TRBV7-6
cdr3_aa: CASSLVGNRGTDTQYF

j_call: TRBJ1-2
v_call: TRBV19
cdr3_aa: CASSSSRTGGYTF

j_call: TRBJ2-5
v_call: TRBV24-1
cdr3_aa: CATGGAGPVETQYF

j_call: TRBJ1-3
v_call: TRBV18
cdr3_aa: CASSPNPGTERNTIYF

j_call: TRBJ2-1
v_call: TRBV2
cdr3_aa: CASTPDSLHEQFF

j_call: TRBJ2-1
v_call: TRBV20-1
cdr3_aa: CSARDPSRSYNEQFF

j_call: TRBJ1-3
v_call: TRBV12-3/TRBV12-4
cdr3_aa: CASSTTLRLGNTIYF

j_call: TRBJ2-6
v_call: TRBV14
cdr3_aa: CASSQAGWSWGSGANVLTF

j_call: TRBJ2-5
v_call: TRBV2
cdr3_aa: CASSRQGPIQETQYF